Sequencing of this T cell receptor beta chain was carried out in a study of cytomegalovirus exposure and HLA in healthy donors. General observations from the study: There were some public TCRs occurring in many donors, but most TCR sequences were rare. In vitro data verified a few CMV-associated chains as specific for CMV antigens. First-cohort TCR clusters tended to co-occur in the roughly 130 validation repertoires, a later analysis found.

For this clone: Its antigen is still unknown.

Clones were sequenced by immunoSEQ multiplex PCR, and TCRdb holds only the in-frame ones, with some missing. The table includes under 200,000 clones, 75% to 90% detected once. Separate from the approximately 720-subject first cohort was the 120-subject validation cohort, to which the donors belonged. The CDR3 sequence is 14 residues long. Germline V CDR1 and CDR2: PRHDT, FYEKMQ (reference sequence). V lost 2 bases, J lost 2 bases, and 6 bases lay in between. This TCR derives from a woman aged 18-29 years in good health and CMV-seronegative. Material for sequencing was PBMCs. The chain recombines TRBV13 with TRBJ2-2; no definite D call. CDR3 residues: CASSLTPNTGELFF. In DNA form, the CDR3 reads TGTGCCAGCAGCTTAACACCAAACACCGGGGAGCTGTTTTTT.